This TCR beta chain was identified during a study of lung T cells in sarcoidosis with Löfgren's syndrome. Study details: Analyses focused on Löfgren's syndrome patients. General study results and limits: Shared TRAV12-1 and TRBV2 CDR3 motifs were reported across several patients. Sarcoidosis antigen recognition was only suggested, antigen unidentified. TRAV12-1 preferentially paired with TRBV2, with homologous CDR3s.

TCRdb reanalysed the reads using MiXCR and keeps one entry per CDR3 protein. The repertoire has more than 50,000 distinct CDR3 sequences, 21% of them found once; the top ten carry 2% to 2.5%. Germline CDR1 is MDHEN and CDR2 is SYDVKM. V lost 9 bases and J 8 bases, leaving 19 bases between the germline ends. This CDR3 has 13 residues. This clonotype occurred many times. What it binds is not known. V is TRBV28 and J is TRBJ1-2; a possible D gene is TRBD1 (6 bases). The sample was CD4+ T cells from PBMCs. The source is a human donor with sarcoidosis (Löfgren's syndrome or another form), or a control subject (not recorded which). CDR3 sequence (DNA): TGTGCCAGTTCCTGGACAGTCCTCCAAGGCTACACCTTC. Protein sequence: CASSWTVLQGYTF.